This T cell receptor beta chain was found in a study of blood T cell repertoires in COVID-19. Libraries were prepared by immunoSEQ multiplex PCR; TCRdb keeps only in-frame clonotypes and omits some of them. The profile covers 55,000 to 90,000 clones, with around 89% appearing a single time and more than 1.1% taken by the ten largest. This clone was seen more than once but under ten times. CDR1 SGHAT and CDR2 FQNNGV come from the germline V gene. V gave up 3 bases and J gave up 0 bases, with 6 bases separating them. This CDR3 is built from 14 residues. The J gene is TRBJ2-1, the V gene TRBV11-2; D unclear. The sequenced sample consisted of peripheral blood. The source is a human donor in a cohort sampled during active COVID-19. Written as DNA, the CDR3 is TGTGCCAGCAGCTTCTCGAGCTCCTACAATGAGCAGTTCTTC. Translation gives CASSFSSSYNEQFF. The whole variable domain, filled in from reference TRBV11-2 and TRBJ2-1, reads EAGVAQSPRYKIIEKRQSVAFWCNPISGHATLYWYQQILGQGPKLLIQFQNNGVVDDSQLPKDRFSAERLKGVDSTLKIQPAKLEDSAVYLCASSFSSSYNEQFFGPGTRLTVL.